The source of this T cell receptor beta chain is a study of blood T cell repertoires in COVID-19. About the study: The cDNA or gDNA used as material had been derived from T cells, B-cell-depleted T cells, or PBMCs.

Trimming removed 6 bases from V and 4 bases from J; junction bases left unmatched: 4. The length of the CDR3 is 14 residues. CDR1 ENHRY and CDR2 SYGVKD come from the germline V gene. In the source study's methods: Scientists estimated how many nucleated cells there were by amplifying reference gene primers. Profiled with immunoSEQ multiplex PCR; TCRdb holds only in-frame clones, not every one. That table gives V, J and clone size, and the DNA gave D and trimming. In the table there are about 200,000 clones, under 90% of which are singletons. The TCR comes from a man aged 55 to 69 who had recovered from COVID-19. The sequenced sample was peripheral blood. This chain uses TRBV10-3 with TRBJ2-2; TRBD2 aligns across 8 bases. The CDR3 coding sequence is TGTGCCATCAGAGGACTAGCATTCACCGGGGAGCTGTTTTTT. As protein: CAIRGLAFTGELFF.